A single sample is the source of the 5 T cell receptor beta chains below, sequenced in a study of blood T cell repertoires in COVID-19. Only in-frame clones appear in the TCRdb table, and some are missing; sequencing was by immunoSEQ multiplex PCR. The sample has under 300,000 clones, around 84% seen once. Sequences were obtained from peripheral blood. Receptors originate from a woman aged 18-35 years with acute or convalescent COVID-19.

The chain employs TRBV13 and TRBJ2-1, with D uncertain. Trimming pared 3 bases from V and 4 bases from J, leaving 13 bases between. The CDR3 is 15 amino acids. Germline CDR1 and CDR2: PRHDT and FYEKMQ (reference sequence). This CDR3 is CASSFGAPTYNEQFF. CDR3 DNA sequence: TGTGCCAGCAGCTTCGGAGCTCCGACTTACAATGAGCAGTTCTTC.

The CDR3 coding sequence is TGCAGCGCGCTCCAGGGAGGTAGCGAGCAGTACTTC. This sequence encodes CSALQGGSEQYF. The V gene is TRBV29-1, the J gene TRBJ2-7, with TRBD2 as a possible D gene (6 bases). Trimming removed 7 bases at V and 6 bases at J, with 16 bases between. Germline V gene data show CDR1 as SQVTM and CDR2 as ANQGSEA. CDR3 size: 12 residues.

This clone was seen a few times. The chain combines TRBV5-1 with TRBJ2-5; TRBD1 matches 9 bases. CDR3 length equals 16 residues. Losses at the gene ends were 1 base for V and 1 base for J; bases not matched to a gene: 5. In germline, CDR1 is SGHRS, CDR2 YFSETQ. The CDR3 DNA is TGCGCCAGCAGCTTGTGGGACAGGGCCATCCAAGAGACCCAGTACTTC. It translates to CASSLWDRAIQETQYF.

In nucleotides, the CDR3 is TGCGCCAGCAGCTGGAATTCAGGGGTGGTGAACTATGGCTACACCTTC. It encodes CASSWNSGVVNYGYTF. The chain couples TRBV5-1 to TRBJ1-2; perhaps TRBD1 as D (6 bases). The CDR3 runs to 16 residues. CDR1 SGHRS and CDR2 YFSETQ come from the germline V gene. V lost 3 bases, J lost 2 bases, and 17 bases lay in between.

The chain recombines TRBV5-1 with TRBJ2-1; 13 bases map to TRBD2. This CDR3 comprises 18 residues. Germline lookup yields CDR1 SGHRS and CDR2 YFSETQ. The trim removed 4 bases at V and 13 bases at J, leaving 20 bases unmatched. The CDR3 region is CASSNEGGSLGLAGVQFF. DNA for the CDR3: TGCGCCAGCAGCAATGAAGGGGGGTCATTAGGACTAGCGGGAGTCCAGTTCTTC.